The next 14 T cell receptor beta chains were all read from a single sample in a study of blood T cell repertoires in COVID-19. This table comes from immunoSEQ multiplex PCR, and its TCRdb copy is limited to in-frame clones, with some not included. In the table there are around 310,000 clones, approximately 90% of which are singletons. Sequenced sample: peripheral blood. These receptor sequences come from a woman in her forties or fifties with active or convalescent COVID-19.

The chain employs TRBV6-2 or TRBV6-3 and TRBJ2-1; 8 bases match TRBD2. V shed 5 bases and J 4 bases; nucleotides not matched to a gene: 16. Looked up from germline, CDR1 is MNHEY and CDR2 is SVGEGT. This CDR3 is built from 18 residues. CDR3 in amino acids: CASSPARIPGLEYNEQFF. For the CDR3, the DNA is TGTGCCAGCAGTCCAGCAAGAATCCCGGGACTAGAGTACAATGAGCAGTTCTTC.

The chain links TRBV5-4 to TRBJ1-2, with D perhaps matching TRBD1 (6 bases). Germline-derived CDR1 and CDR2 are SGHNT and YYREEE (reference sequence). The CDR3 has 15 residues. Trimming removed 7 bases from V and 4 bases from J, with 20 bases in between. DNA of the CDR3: TGTGCCAGCCGATTAGCACAGGGAGCCCCCTATGGCTACACCTTC. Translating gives CASRLAQGAPYGYTF.

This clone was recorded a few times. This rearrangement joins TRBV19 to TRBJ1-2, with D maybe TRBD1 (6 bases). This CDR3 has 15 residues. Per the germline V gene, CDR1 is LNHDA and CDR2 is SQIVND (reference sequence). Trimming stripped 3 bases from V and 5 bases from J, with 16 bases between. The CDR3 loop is CASSILGTRLYGYTF. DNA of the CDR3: TGTGCCAGTAGTATTCTTGGGACAAGACTTTATGGCTACACCTTC.

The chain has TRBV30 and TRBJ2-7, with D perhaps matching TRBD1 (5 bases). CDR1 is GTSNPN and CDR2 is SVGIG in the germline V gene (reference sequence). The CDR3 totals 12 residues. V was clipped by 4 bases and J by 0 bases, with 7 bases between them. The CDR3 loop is CAWKGISYEQYF. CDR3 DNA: TGTGCCTGGAAGGGGATCTCCTACGAGCAGTACTTC.

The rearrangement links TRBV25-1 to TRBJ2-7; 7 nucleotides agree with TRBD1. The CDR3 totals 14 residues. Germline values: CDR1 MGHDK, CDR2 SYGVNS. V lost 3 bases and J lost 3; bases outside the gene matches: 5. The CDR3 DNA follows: TGTGCCAGCAGTGAGGGGGACAGCCACTACGAGCAGTACTTC. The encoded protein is CASSEGDSHYEQYF.

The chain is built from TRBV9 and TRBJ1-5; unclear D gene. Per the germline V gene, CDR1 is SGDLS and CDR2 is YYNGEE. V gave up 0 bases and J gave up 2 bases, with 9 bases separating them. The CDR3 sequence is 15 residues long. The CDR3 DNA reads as TGTGCCAGCAGCGTAGGAGCCTTTCGCAATCAGCCCCAGCATTTT. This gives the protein CASSVGAFRNQPQHF.

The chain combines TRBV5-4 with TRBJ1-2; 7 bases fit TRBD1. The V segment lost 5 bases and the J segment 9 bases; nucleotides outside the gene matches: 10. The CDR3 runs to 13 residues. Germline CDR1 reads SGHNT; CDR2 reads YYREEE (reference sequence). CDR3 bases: TGTGCCAGCAGTCCTGACCGGACAGGACGCTACACCTTC. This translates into CASSPDRTGRYTF.

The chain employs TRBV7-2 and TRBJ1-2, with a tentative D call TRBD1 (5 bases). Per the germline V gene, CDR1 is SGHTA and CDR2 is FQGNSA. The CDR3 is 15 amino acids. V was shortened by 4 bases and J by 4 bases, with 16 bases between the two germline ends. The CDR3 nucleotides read TGTGCCAGCAGCTGGGACCGGGAGATTTCCTATGGCTACACCTTC. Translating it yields CASSWDREISYGYTF.

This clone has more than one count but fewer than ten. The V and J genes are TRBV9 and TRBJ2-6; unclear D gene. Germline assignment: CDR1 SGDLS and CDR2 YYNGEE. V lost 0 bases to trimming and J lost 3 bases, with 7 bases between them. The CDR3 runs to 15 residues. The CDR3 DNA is TGTGCCAGCAGCGTAGCTGTCAGTGGGGCCAACGTCCTGACTTTC. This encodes CASSVAVSGANVLTF. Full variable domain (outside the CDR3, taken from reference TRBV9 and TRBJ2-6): DSGVTQTPKHLITATGQRVTLRCSPRSGDLSVYWYQQSLDQGLQFLIQYYNGEERAKGNILERFSAQQFPDLHSELNLSSLELGDSALYFCASSVAVSGANVLTFGAGSRLTVL.

The CDR3 DNA follows: TGTGCCAGCAGTTACAGCCTCTATGGCTACACCTTC. Its translation: CASSYSLYGYTF. V gene TRBV12-3 or TRBV12-4 combines with J gene TRBJ1-2; D is unresolved. The V and J ends lost 4 bases and 4 bases respectively, with 7 bases between them. CDR3 length equals 12 residues.

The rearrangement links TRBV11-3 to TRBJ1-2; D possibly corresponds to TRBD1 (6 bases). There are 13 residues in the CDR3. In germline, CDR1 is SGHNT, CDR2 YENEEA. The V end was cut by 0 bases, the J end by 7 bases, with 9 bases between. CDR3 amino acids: CASSLDGGFGYTF. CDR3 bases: TGTGCCAGCAGCTTAGATGGGGGCTTTGGCTACACCTTC.

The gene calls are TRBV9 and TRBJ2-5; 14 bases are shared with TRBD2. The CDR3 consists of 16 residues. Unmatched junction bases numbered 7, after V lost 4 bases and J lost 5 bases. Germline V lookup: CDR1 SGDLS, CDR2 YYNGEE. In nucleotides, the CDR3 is TGTGCCAGCAGCCCCGGGACTAGCGGGGGTTGGGAGACCCAGTACTTC. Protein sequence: CASSPGTSGGWETQYF.

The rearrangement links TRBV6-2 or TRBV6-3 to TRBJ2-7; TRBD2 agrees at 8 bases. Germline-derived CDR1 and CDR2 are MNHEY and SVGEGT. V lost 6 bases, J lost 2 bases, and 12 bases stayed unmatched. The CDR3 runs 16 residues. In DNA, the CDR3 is TGTGCCAGCAGCTCCTCAAAGCGGGGGACTACCTACGAGCAGTACTTC. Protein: CASSSSKRGTTYEQYF.

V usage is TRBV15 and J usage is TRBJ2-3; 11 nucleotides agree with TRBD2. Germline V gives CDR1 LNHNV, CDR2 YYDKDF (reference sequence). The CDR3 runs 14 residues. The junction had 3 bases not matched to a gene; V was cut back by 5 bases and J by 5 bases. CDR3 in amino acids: CATSETSGRDTQYF. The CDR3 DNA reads TGTGCCACCAGCGAAACTAGCGGGAGAGATACGCAGTATTTT.